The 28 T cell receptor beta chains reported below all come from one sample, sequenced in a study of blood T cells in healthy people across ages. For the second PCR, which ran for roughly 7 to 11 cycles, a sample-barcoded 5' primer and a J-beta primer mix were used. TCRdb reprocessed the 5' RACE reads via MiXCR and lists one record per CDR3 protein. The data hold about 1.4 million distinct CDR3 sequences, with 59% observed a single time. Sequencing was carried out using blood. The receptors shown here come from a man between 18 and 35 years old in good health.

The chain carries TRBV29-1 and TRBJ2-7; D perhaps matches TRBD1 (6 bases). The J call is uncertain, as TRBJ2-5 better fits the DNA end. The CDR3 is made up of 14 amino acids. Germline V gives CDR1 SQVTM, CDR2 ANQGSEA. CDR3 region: CSVDQTGGTKTQYF. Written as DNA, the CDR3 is TGCAGCGTTGATCAGACAGGCGGTACGAAGACCCAGTACTTC.

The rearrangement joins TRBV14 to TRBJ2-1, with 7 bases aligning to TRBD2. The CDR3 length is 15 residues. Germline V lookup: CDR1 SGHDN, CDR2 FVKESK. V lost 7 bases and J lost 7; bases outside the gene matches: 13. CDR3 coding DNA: TGTGCCAGCAACCAGGAGGGACTAAGTGTAAATGAGCAGTTCTTC. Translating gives CASNQEGLSVNEQFF. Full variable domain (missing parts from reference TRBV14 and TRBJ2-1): EAGVTQFPSHSVIEKGQTVTLRCDPISGHDNLYWYRRVMGKEIKFLLHFVKESKQDESGMPNNRFLAERTGGTYSTLKVQPAELEDSGVYFCASNQEGLSVNEQFFGPGTRLTVL.

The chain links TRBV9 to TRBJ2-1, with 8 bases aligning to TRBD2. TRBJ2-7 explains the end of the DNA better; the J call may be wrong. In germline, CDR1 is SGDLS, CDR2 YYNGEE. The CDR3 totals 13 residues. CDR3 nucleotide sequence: TGTGCCAGTTCAACGGGACTAGGGAATGAGCAGTACTTC. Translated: CASSTGLGNEQYF.

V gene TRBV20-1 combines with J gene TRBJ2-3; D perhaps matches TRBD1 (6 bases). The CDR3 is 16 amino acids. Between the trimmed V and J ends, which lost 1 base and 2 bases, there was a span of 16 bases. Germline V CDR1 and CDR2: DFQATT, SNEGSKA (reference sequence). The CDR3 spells CSARGGQPSLTDTQYF. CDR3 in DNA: TGCAGTGCTAGAGGGGGACAACCTAGTCTCACAGATACGCAGTATTTT.

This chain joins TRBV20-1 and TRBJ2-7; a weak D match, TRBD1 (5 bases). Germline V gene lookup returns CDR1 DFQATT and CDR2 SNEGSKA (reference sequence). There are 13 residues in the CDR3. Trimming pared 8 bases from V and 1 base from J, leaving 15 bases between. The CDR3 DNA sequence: TGCAGTTTACAGGTGGCCCTATCCTACGAGCAGTACTTC. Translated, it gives CSLQVALSYEQYF.

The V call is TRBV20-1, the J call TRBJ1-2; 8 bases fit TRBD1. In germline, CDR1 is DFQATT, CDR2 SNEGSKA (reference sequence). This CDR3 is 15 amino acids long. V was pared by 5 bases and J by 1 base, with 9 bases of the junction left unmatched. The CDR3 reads CSASTGAISNYGYTF. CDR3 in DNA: TGCAGTGCTTCGACAGGGGCCATTAGTAACTATGGCTACACCTTC.

CDR3 coding DNA: TGTGCCAGCAGCTCTTCACCCAAGGACAGGGGGCAAGATACGCAGTATTTT. It yields the protein CASSSSPKDRGQDTQYF. The V gene is TRBV28, the J gene TRBJ2-3; 11 bases agree with TRBD1. Germline V lookup: CDR1 MDHEN, CDR2 SYDVKM. CDR3 length equals 17 residues. V dropped 6 bases and J dropped 5; count of bases not matched to a gene: 13.

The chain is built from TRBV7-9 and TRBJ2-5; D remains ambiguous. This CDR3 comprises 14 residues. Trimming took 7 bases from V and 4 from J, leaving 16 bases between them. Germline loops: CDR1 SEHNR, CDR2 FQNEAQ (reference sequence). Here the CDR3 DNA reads TGTGCCAGCACCCAACACGGAGTCTTAGAGACCCAGTACTTC. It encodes CASTQHGVLETQYF.

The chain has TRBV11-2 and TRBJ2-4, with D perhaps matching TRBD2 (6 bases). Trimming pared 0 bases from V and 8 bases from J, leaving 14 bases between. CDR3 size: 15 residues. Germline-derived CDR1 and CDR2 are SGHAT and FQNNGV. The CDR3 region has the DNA TGTGCCAGCAGCTTAGATAGGATAGCGGCACACATTCAGTACTTC. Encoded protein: CASSLDRIAAHIQYF.

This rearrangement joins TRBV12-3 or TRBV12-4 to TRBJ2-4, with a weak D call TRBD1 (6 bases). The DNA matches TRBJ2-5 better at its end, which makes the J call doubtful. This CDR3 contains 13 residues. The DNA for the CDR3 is TGTGCCAGCAGCCCAGGGGCCACGCGGACCCAGTACTTC. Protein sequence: CASSPGATRTQYF.

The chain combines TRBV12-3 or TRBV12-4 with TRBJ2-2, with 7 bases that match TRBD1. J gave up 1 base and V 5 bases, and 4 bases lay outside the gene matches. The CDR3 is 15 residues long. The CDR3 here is CASSPGTENTGELFF. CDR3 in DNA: TGTGCCAGCAGTCCTGGGACAGAGAACACCGGGGAGCTGTTTTTT.

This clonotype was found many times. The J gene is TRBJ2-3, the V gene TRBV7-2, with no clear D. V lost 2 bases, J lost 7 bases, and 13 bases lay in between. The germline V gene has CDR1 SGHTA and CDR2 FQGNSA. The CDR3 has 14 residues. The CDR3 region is CASSLMVWPNTQYF. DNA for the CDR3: TGTGCCAGCAGCTTAATGGTATGGCCGAATACGCAGTATTTT.

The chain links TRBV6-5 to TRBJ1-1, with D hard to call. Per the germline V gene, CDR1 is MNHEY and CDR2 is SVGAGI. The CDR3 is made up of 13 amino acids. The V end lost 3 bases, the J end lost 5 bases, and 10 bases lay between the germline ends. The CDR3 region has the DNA TGTGCCAGCAGTTATAAATTGGGTACTGAAGCTTTCTTT. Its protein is CASSYKLGTEAFF.

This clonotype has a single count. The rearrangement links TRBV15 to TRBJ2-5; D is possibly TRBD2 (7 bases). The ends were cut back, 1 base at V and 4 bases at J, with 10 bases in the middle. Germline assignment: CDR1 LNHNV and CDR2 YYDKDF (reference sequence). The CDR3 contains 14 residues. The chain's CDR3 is CATSRGGGPETQYF. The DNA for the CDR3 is TGTGCCACCAGCAGAGGCGGGGGCCCAGAGACCCAGTACTTC.

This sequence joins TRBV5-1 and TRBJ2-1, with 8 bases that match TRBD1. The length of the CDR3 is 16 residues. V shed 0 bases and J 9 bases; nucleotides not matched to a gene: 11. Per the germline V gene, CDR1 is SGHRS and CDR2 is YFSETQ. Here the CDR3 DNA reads TGCGCCAGCAGCTTGGATGCCGGGACAGGACCCCGTGAGCAGTTCTTC. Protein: CASSLDAGTGPREQFF.

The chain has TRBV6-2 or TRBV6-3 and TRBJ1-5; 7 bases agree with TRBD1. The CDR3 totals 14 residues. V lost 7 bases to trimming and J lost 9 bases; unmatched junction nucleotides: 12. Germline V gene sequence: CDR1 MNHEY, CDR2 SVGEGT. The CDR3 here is CASTNRDSAWPQHF. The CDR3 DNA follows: TGTGCCAGCACCAACCGGGACAGCGCATGGCCCCAGCATTTT.

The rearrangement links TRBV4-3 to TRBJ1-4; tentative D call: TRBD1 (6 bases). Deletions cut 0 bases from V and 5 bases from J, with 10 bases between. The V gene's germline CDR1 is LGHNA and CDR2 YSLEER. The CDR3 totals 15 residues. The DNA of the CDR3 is TGCGCCAGCAGCCAAGAAGGCAGGGGAAATGAAAAACTGTTTTTT. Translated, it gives CASSQEGRGNEKLFF.

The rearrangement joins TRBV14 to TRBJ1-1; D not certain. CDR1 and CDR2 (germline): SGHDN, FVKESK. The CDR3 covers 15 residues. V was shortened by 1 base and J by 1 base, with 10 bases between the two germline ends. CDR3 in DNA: TGTGCCAGCAGCCAAGTTTTCGCCCAGAACACTGAAGCTTTCTTT. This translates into CASSQVFAQNTEAFF.

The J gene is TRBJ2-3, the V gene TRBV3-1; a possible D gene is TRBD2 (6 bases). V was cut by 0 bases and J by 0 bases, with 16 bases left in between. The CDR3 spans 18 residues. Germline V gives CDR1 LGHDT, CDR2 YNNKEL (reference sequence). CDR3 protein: CASSQDVMWGLSTDTQYF. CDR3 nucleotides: TGTGCCAGCAGCCAAGATGTTATGTGGGGACTTAGCACAGATACGCAGTATTTT.

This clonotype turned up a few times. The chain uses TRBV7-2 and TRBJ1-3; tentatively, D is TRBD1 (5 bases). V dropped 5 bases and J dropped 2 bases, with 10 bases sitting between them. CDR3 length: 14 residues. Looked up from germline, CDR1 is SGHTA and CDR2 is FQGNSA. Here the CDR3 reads CASSLGVTGNTIYF. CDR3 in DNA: TGTGCCAGCAGCCTAGGGGTGACTGGAAACACCATATATTTT.

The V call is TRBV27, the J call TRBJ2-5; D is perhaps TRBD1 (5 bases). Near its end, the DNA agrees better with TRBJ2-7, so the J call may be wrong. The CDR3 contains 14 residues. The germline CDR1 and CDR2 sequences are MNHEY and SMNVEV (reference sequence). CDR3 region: CASSSDRRAYEQYF. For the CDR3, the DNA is TGTGCCAGCAGTTCCGACAGAAGAGCCTACGAGCAGTACTTC.

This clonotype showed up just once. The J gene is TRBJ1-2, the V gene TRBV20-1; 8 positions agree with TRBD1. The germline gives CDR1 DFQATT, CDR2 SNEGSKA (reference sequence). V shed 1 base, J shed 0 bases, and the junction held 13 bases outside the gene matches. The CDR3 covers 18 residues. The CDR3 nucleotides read TGCAGTGCTAGAGTGCGGGGAGCAGGGGGCGAACCTAACTATGGCTACACCTTC. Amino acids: CSARVRGAGGEPNYGYTF.

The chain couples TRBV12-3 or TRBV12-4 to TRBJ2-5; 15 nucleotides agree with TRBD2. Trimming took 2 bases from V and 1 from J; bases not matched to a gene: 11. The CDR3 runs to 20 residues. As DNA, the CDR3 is TGTGCCAGCAGTTTACGGGGACTAGCGGGGGGCCTTAGTACCCAAGAGACCCAGTACTTC. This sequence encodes CASSLRGLAGGLSTQETQYF.

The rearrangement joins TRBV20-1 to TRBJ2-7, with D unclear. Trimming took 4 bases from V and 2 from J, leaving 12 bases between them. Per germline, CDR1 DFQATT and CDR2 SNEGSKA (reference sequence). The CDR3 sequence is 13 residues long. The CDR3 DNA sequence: TGCAGTGCTACCCAAGGGTCTACCTACGAGCAGTACTTC. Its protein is CSATQGSTYEQYF.

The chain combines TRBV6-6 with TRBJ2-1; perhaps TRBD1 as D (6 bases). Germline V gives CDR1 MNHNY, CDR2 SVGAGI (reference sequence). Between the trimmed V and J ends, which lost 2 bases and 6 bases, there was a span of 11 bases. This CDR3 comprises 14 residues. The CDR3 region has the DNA TGTGCCAGCAGTTACCGGACAGATTTCAATGAGCAGTTCTTC. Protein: CASSYRTDFNEQFF.

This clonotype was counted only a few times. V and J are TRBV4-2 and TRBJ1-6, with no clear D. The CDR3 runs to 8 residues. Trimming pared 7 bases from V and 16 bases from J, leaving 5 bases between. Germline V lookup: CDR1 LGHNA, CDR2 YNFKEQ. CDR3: CASTVLHF. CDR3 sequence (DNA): TGTGCCAGCACCGTACTCCACTTT.

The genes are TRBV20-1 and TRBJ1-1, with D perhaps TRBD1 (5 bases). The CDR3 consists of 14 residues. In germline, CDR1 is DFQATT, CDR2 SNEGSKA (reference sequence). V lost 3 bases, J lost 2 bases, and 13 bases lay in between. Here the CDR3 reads CSASQAGLNTEAFF. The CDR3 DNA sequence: TGCAGTGCTAGTCAGGCGGGGCTAAACACTGAAGCTTTCTTT.

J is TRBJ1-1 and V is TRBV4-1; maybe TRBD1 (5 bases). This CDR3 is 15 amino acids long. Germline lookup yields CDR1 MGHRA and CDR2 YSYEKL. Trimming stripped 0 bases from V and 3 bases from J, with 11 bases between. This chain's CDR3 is CASSQDPGDDTEAFF. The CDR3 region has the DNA TGCGCCAGCAGCCAAGACCCGGGGGATGACACTGAAGCTTTCTTT.